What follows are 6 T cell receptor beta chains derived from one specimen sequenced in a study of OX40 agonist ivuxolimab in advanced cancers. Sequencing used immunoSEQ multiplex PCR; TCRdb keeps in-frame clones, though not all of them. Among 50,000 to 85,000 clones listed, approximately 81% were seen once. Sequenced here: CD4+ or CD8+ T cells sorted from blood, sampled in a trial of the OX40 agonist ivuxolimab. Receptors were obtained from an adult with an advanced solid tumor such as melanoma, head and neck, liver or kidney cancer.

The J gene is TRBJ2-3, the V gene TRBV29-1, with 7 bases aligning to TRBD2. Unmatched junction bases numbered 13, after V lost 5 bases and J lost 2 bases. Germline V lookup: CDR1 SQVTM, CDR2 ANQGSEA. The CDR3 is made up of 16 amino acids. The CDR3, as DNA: TGCAGCGTTAATGCGGGAGCACTTTATCCCACAGATACGCAGTATTTT. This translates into CSVNAGALYPTDTQYF.

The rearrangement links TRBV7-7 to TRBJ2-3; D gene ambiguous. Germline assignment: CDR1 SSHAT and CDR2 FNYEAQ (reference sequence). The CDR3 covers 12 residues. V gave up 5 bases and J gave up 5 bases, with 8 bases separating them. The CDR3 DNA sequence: TGTGCCAGCAGCCAAAAAGGAGATACGCAGTATTTT. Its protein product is CASSQKGDTQYF.

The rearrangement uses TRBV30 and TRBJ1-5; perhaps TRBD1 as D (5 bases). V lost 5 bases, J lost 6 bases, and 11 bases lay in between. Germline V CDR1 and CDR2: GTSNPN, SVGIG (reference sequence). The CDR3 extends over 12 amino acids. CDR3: CAWGIGVQPQHF. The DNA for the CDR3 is TGTGCCTGGGGAATAGGGGTTCAGCCCCAGCATTTT.

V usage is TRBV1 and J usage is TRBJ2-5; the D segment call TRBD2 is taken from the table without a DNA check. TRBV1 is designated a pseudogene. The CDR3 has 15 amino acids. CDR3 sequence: CTSSPGLLGKETQYF. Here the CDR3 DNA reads TGCACCAGCAGCCCGGGACTCTTGGGGAAAGAGACCCAGTACTTC.

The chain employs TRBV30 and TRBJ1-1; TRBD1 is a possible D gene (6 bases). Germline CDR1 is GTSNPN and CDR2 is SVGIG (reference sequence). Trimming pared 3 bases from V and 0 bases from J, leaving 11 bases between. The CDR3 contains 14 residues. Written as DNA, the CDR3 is TGTGCCTGGAGACAGGGACCCATGAACACTGAAGCTTTCTTT. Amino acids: CAWRQGPMNTEAFF. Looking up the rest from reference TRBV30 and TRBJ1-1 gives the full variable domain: SQTIHQWPATLVQPVGSPLSLECTVEGTSNPNLYWYRQAAGRGLQLLFYSVGIGQISSEVPQNLSASRPQDRQFILSSKKLLLSDSGFYLCAWRQGPMNTEAFFGQGTRLTVV.

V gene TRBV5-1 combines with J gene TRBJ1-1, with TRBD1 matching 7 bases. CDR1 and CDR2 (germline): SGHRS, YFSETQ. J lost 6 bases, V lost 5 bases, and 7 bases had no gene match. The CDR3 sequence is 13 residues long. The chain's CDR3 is CASRPQGVAEAFF. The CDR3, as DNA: TGCGCCAGCAGACCCCAGGGGGTCGCTGAAGCTTTCTTT.